One and the same sample provided the 9 T cell receptor beta chains below, sequenced in a study of blood T cell repertoires in COVID-19. This table comes from immunoSEQ multiplex PCR, and its TCRdb copy is limited to in-frame clones, with some not included. The sample shows approximately 90,000 clones, 70% to 90% of them seen only once. Sequencing was performed on peripheral blood. Source of these receptors: a human donor in a cohort sampled during active COVID-19.

This sequence joins TRBV27 and TRBJ1-1, with 7 bases fitting TRBD1. Germline V gene data show CDR1 as MNHEY and CDR2 as SMNVEV (reference sequence). This CDR3 spans 13 amino acids. With 6 bases clipped from V and 4 bases from J, the junction kept 5 bases outside the gene matches. The CDR3 DNA reads as TGTGCCAGCAGCCTGGACAGGCGCACTGAAGCTTTCTTT. It codes for CASSLDRRTEAFF.

V gene TRBV6-2 or TRBV6-3 combines with J gene TRBJ2-1, with 9 bases identical to TRBD1. CDR3 length: 16 residues. J lost 5 bases, V lost 2 bases, and 7 bases had no gene match. CDR1 is MNHEY, CDR2 SVGEGT, per germline. The CDR3 DNA follows: TGTGCCAGCAGTTACCATGGACAGGGGACTAACAATGAGCAGTTCTTC. Translation: CASSYHGQGTNNEQFF.

The chain employs TRBV5-4 and TRBJ2-5, with D tentatively TRBD1 (5 bases). The CDR3 consists of 14 residues. CDR1 and CDR2 (germline): SGHNT, YYREEE (reference sequence). The V end lost 0 bases, the J end lost 5 bases, and 11 bases lay between the germline ends. The CDR3 protein is CASSLEAGKETQYF. The CDR3 DNA follows: TGTGCCAGCAGCTTGGAGGCAGGGAAGGAGACCCAGTACTTC.

This clone has a single count. The genes are TRBV5-4 and TRBJ2-2, with 11 bases matching TRBD2. Germline CDR1 reads SGHNT; CDR2 reads YYREEE (reference sequence). With V trimmed by 5 bases and J by 1 base, 4 bases remained unmatched. The CDR3 is 16 residues long. The CDR3 spells CASRPLAGGNTGELFF. CDR3 sequence (DNA): TGTGCCAGCAGACCTCTAGCGGGGGGGAACACCGGGGAGCTGTTTTTT.

The V and J genes are TRBV18 and TRBJ2-3; perhaps TRBD1 as D (6 bases). Trimming pared 4 bases from V and 1 base from J, leaving 12 bases between. Germline V gene sequence: CDR1 KGHSH, CDR2 LQKENI. CDR3 length equals 15 residues. CDR3 in DNA: TGTGCCAGCTCACGCAACAGGGAAGGCACAGATACGCAGTATTTT. It encodes CASSRNREGTDTQYF.

The chain is built from TRBV30 and TRBJ1-2; no definite D call. Germline V CDR1 and CDR2: GTSNPN, SVGIG (reference sequence). The V end was cut by 0 bases, the J end by 4 bases, with 6 bases between. This CDR3 region has 12 residues. The CDR3 coding sequence is TGTGCCTGGAGTGTAAACAGCTATGGCTACACCTTC. This translates into CAWSVNSYGYTF. The full variable domain, its missing parts supplied by reference TRBV30 and TRBJ1-2, is SQTIHQWPATLVQPVGSPLSLECTVEGTSNPNLYWYRQAAGRGLQLLFYSVGIGQISSEVPQNLSASRPQDRQFILSSKKLLLSDSGFYLCAWSVNSYGYTFGSGTRLTVV.

This clone was found a few times. The V gene is TRBV4-3, the J gene TRBJ2-2; tentatively, D is TRBD2 (5 bases). The V end was cut by 3 bases, the J end by 9 bases, with 20 bases between. CDR1 is LGHNA and CDR2 is YSLEER in the germline V gene. The CDR3 has 16 amino acids. CDR3 protein: CASSQFPLEESRELFF. DNA for the CDR3: TGCGCCAGCAGCCAGTTCCCACTAGAGGAGTCGCGGGAGCTGTTTTTT.

The chain joins TRBV29-1 to TRBJ1-6; 9 bases agree with TRBD1. With V trimmed by 4 bases and J by 7 bases, 2 bases remained unmatched. CDR1 and CDR2 (germline): SQVTM, ANQGSEA. This CDR3 is 13 amino acids long. The CDR3 coding sequence is TGCAGCGTTGGACAGGGGGGGAATTCACCCCTCCACTTT. Translation gives CSVGQGGNSPLHF.

The rearrangement joins TRBV3-1 (or the pseudogene TRBV3-2) to TRBJ2-5; 9 positions match TRBD2. This CDR3 is built from 16 residues. With 4 bases clipped from V and 2 bases from J, the junction kept 8 bases outside the gene matches. The germline gives CDR1 LGHDT, CDR2 YNNKEL (reference sequence). The CDR3, as DNA: TGTGCCAGCAGCCCGCGGGAGGGGGGCGAGCAAGAGACCCAGTACTTC. It codes for CASSPREGGEQETQYF.